This T cell receptor beta chain comes out of a study of T cells in Graves' hyperthyroidism and ophthalmopathy. For the study at large: Peripheral blood was drawn at first diagnosis, prior to all treatment.

Fresh peripheral blood, roughly 9.8 ml of it, supplied the PBMCs. The CDR3 extends over 14 amino acids. Trimming removed 7 bases from V and 4 bases from J, with 14 bases in between. Germline assignment: CDR1 SNHLY and CDR2 FYNNEI. RNA transcripts provided the source from which TCR beta CDR3 regions were amplified. When the TCR CDR3 underwent first-round RT-PCR, the HTBI primer set was used. TCRdb reprocessed the multiplex PCR reads via MiXCR and lists one record per CDR3 protein. The sample has approximately 620,000 distinct CDR3 sequences, approximately 16% seen once. This clonotype has a count of ten or more.

The chain combines TRBV2 with TRBJ2-4; D may be TRBD1 (6 bases). This TCR derives from a woman in her thirties or forties with Graves' ophthalmopathy. The sample consisted of blood. The CDR3 reads CASITGIGKNIQYF. CDR3 nucleotide sequence: TGTGCCAGCATAACAGGGATAGGAAAAAACATTCAGTACTTC.